The 21 T cell receptor beta chains below were found in one sample sequenced in a study of T cell repertoires in cytomegalovirus infection. TCRdb itself ran the reads through MiXCR, one entry per CDR3 protein. Found here are under 850,000 distinct CDR3 sequences, 35% of them singletons; the top ten hold 2.8%. Sample: PBMCs. Receptors originate from a human donor in good health (CMV status not recorded). Some clones in this sample may be carry-over from other donors' samples.

This chain uses TRBV5-4 with TRBJ2-4; TRBD2 agrees at 8 bases. Trimming at V came to 3 bases and at J to 5 bases, leaving 7 bases not matched to a gene. Germline V lookup: CDR1 SGHNT, CDR2 YYREEE (reference sequence). This CDR3 has 15 residues. The CDR3 here is CASSSRGGTQNIQYF. The DNA of the CDR3 is TGTGCCAGCAGCTCCCGGGGGGGTACCCAAAACATTCAGTACTTC.

This clonotype has more than one count but fewer than ten. The CDR3 is CSFLRGLGYTF. Written as DNA, the CDR3 is TGCAGTTTCCTCAGGGGGCTCGGCTACACCTTC. This rearrangement joins TRBV20-1 to TRBJ1-2, with 8 bases lining up with TRBD1. There are 11 residues in the CDR3. Per the germline V gene, CDR1 is DFQATT and CDR2 is SNEGSKA (reference sequence). V gave up 8 bases and J gave up 8 bases; unmatched junction bases: 7.

This clonotype showed up many times. V and J are TRBV28 and TRBJ1-5, with 7 nucleotides matching TRBD1. The J segment lost 7 bases and the V segment lost 2 bases, leaving 11 bases of the junction unmatched. This CDR3 is 16 amino acids long. Germline CDR1 and CDR2: MDHEN and SYDVKM. In DNA form, the CDR3 reads TGTGCCAGCAGTTTAATCGGGACAGTGGAGAAACAGCCCCAGCATTTT. Protein: CASSLIGTVEKQPQHF.

This sequence joins TRBV12-3 or TRBV12-4 and TRBJ2-2; D remains unclear. V was trimmed by 3 bases and J by 4 bases, leaving 21 bases between them. CDR3 size: 18 residues. The CDR3 bases are TGTGCCAGCAGTTTCTCTTCTTCGGTAGTAAAGAGCACCGGGGAGCTGTTTTTT. Translation: CASSFSSSVVKSTGELFF.

This clonotype was counted a few times. The chain is built from TRBV7-9 and TRBJ1-4, with 8 bases fitting TRBD1. CDR1 SEHNR and CDR2 FQNEAQ come from the germline V gene (reference sequence). This CDR3 is built from 16 residues. The J segment lost 3 bases and the V segment lost 4 bases, leaving 7 bases of the junction unmatched. The CDR3 loop is CASSSDRGEANEKLFF. In DNA form, the CDR3 reads TGTGCCAGCAGCTCCGACAGGGGTGAGGCTAATGAAAAACTGTTTTTT.

The genes are TRBV6-1 and TRBJ2-7, with 11 bases aligning to TRBD2. CDR3 size: 17 residues. V was pared by 6 bases and J by 6 bases, with 16 bases of the junction left unmatched. From germline, CDR1 is MNHNS and CDR2 SASEGT. The chain's CDR3 is CASRSNRGSGRVLEQYF. As DNA, the CDR3 is TGTGCCAGCAGAAGTAACAGGGGTAGCGGGAGGGTCCTCGAGCAGTACTTC.

The J gene is TRBJ1-5, the V gene TRBV3-1; D possibly corresponds to TRBD1 (6 bases). The V gene lost 4 bases and the J gene lost 0 bases, with 10 bases spanning the gap. The V gene's germline CDR1 is LGHDT and CDR2 YNNKEL (reference sequence). This CDR3 spans 15 amino acids. The CDR3: CASSLTRGSNQPQHF. CDR3 in DNA: TGTGCCAGCAGCCTTACCAGGGGTAGCAATCAGCCCCAGCATTTT.

The V and J genes are TRBV29-1 and TRBJ2-1; D tentatively fits TRBD1 or TRBD2 (6 bases each). Germline CDR1 and CDR2: SQVTM and ANQGSEA. This CDR3 has 15 residues. Trimming pared 6 bases from V and 0 bases from J, leaving 15 bases between. CDR3 bases: TGCAGCGTGGAGGGTAGGGGGATCTCCTACAATGAGCAGTTCTTC. Its protein is CSVEGRGISYNEQFF.

The chain is built from TRBV7-9 and TRBJ2-7, with D unresolved. Germline lookup yields CDR1 SEHNR and CDR2 FQNEAQ (reference sequence). The CDR3 sequence is 12 residues long. Trimming cost V 1 base and J 13 bases, with 14 bases left between them. Written as DNA, the CDR3 is TGTGCCAGCAGCTTAGACCCGTACATTGGATACTTC. Its translation: CASSLDPYIGYF.

Only a few counts were recorded for this clonotype. The V call is TRBV10-3, the J call TRBJ2-7; TRBD1 matches at 9 bases. The CDR3 is made up of 14 amino acids. Germline CDR1 and CDR2: ENHRY and SYGVKD. V lost 6 bases, J lost 6 bases, and 9 bases stayed unmatched. In DNA, the CDR3 is TGTGCCATCAGGCTGGGACAGGGCGGCGGCGAGCAGTACTTC. This translates into CAIRLGQGGGEQYF.

The chain links TRBV12-5 to TRBJ2-6; D is possibly TRBD1 or TRBD2 (5 bases each). The CDR3 consists of 17 residues. The V gene lost 6 bases and the J gene lost 0 bases, with 15 bases spanning the gap. The germline V gene has CDR1 LGHNT and CDR2 FRNRAP. In DNA, the CDR3 is TGTGCTAGTGGCGAGCTGGGACGGGGCTCTGGGGCCAACGTCCTGACTTTC. It yields the protein CASGELGRGSGANVLTF. The complete variable domain, with remaining parts taken from reference TRBV12-5 and TRBJ2-6, reads DARVTQTPRHKVTEMGQEVTMRCQPILGHNTVFWYRQTMMQGLELLAYFRNRAPLDDSGMPKDRFSAEMPDATLATLKIQPSEPRDSAVYFCASGELGRGSGANVLTFGAGSRLTVL.

This clonotype was picked up a small number of times. Written as DNA, the CDR3 is TGTGCCAGCAGCACACTAGCGGGTAGGACAGATACGCAGTATTTT. This sequence encodes CASSTLAGRTDTQYF. The rearrangement links TRBV7-6 to TRBJ2-3; TRBD2 agrees at 9 bases. The germline CDR1 and CDR2 sequences are SGHVS and FNYEAQ. After removal of 5 bases from V and 3 bases from J, the junction contained 6 bases not matched to a gene. The CDR3 is 15 amino acids.

The rearrangement links TRBV6-6 to TRBJ2-4; no definite D call. Germline loops: CDR1 MNHNY, CDR2 SVGAGI (reference sequence). The CDR3 is 12 amino acids. Trimming took off 7 bases at V and 5 bases at J, with 9 bases between the two ends. The CDR3 sequence: CASTQAENIQYF. The CDR3 coding sequence is TGTGCCAGCACTCAGGCAGAAAACATTCAGTACTTC.

This rearrangement joins TRBV19 to TRBJ1-1; the D is unclear. The V end lost 4 bases, the J end lost 3 bases, and 15 bases lay between the germline ends. CDR1 LNHDA and CDR2 SQIVND come from the germline V gene (reference sequence). The CDR3 covers 15 residues. CDR3: CASSTTMRGDTEAFF. CDR3 nucleotide sequence: TGTGCCAGTAGTACGACTATGAGAGGTGACACTGAAGCTTTCTTT.

As to this clonotype: A much larger clone differs by one base, so this may be a read error. The V call is TRBV28, the J call TRBJ1-2; 7 nucleotides line up with TRBD1. CDR1 is MDHEN, CDR2 SYDVKM, per germline. Trimming cost V 2 bases and J 0 bases; bases outside gene matches: 9. The CDR3 spans 17 residues. Written as DNA, the CDR3 is TGTGCCAGCAGTTTAATAGCGGACAGGTATTCTAACTATGGCTACACCTTC. Amino acids: CASSLIADRYSNYGYTF.

This clonotype was detected ten times or more. The J gene is TRBJ2-2, the V gene TRBV9; 8 nucleotides align to TRBD2. CDR3 size: 16 residues. Germline V gene sequence: CDR1 SGDLS, CDR2 YYNGEE. V lost 3 bases, J lost 4 bases, and 8 bases stayed unmatched. Here the CDR3 DNA reads TGTGCCAGCAGCGGGGAGGTAGCGGGAACCACCGGGGAGCTGTTTTTT. This gives the protein CASSGEVAGTTGELFF.

On this clonotype itself: Being one base from a much bigger clone, this may be a read error. The chain couples TRBV7-9 to TRBJ1-3; tentatively, D is TRBD1 (6 bases). Germline CDR1 SEHNR, CDR2 FQNEAQ (reference sequence). The CDR3 consists of 15 residues. V was cut by 1 base and J by 0 bases, with 7 bases left in between. The CDR3 DNA reads TGTGCCAGCAGCTTAGTAGGGGGCTCTGGAAACACCATATATTTT. Its protein is CASSLVGGSGNTIYF.

In regard to this clonotype: The conserved final phenylalanine or tryptophan is absent from the CDR3, which likely points to a read error. The chain carries TRBV5-1 and TRBJ2-2; D possibly uses TRBD1 or TRBD2 (5 bases each). The CDR3 extends over 14 amino acids. Germline-derived CDR1 and CDR2 are SGHRS and YFSETQ. In DNA, the CDR3 is TGCGCTTCCCGGGACGGCTCGAACACCGGGGAGCTGTTTTGT. Amino acids: CASRDGSNTGELFC.

This clonotype showed up just a few times. This chain connects TRBV7-9 to TRBJ2-5; 9 bases line up with TRBD2. V lost 6 bases and J lost 4; bases outside the gene matches: 9. The V gene's germline CDR1 is SEHNR and CDR2 FQNEAQ (reference sequence). The CDR3 extends over 15 amino acids. CDR3 nucleotide sequence: TGTGCCAGCAGGGCCGGGACTAGCTTAGGAGAGACCCAGTACTTC. Translation gives CASRAGTSLGETQYF.

The chain links TRBV28 to TRBJ2-7; D call uncertain. Germline lookup yields CDR1 MDHEN and CDR2 SYDVKM. CDR3 length equals 12 residues. The germline V and J ends were trimmed by 4 bases and 4 bases, with 8 bases remaining between them. CDR3 bases: TGTGCCAGCAGTTCAGGAGAGTACGAGCAGTACTTC. It is translated as CASSSGEYEQYF.

This clonotype appeared a few times. The V and J genes are TRBV4-1 and TRBJ2-5, with 9 bases identical to TRBD2. Germline CDR1 reads MGHRA; CDR2 reads YSYEKL. The length of the CDR3 is 18 residues. After removal of 0 bases from V and 4 bases from J, the junction contained 12 bases not matched to a gene. In DNA, the CDR3 is TGCGCCAGCAGCCAAGAACCTAGCGGGACCCCCGCAGGAGAGACCCAGTACTTC. Its protein is CASSQEPSGTPAGETQYF.